The 3 T cell receptor beta chains below all came from one sample that was sequenced in a study of blood T cell repertoires in COVID-19. Generated by immunoSEQ multiplex PCR, the TCRdb table keeps only in-frame clones and is missing some. The table lists approximately 50,000 clones, about 85% of them singletons. Sequencing was carried out using peripheral blood. These TCRs come from a human donor in a cohort sampled during active COVID-19.

This clone has a handful of counts. The gene calls are TRBV7-9 and TRBJ1-1; 7 bases match TRBD1. Germline V gives CDR1 SEHNR, CDR2 FQNEAQ (reference sequence). The CDR3 consists of 15 residues. With V trimmed by 3 bases and J by 1 base, 5 bases remained unmatched. The CDR3 sequence is CASSFPGGPNTEAFF. CDR3 in DNA: TGTGCCAGCAGCTTTCCAGGGGGACCGAACACTGAAGCTTTCTTT.

The chain links TRBV27 to TRBJ1-1; TRBD1 aligns across 12 bases. Germline values: CDR1 MNHEY, CDR2 SMNVEV (reference sequence). This CDR3 has 16 amino acids. V was pared by 3 bases and J by 5 bases, with 7 bases of the junction left unmatched. The CDR3 protein is CASSFGTGGGWTEAFF. The CDR3 nucleotides read TGTGCCAGCAGTTTCGGGACAGGGGGCGGGTGGACTGAAGCTTTCTTT.

The chain employs TRBV30 and TRBJ1-2; 9 nucleotides align to TRBD1. The germline CDR1 and CDR2 sequences are GTSNPN and SVGIG (reference sequence). The junction had 8 bases not matched to a gene; V was cut back by 3 bases and J by 3 bases. The CDR3 loop spans 15 amino acids. CDR3 in DNA: TGTGCCTGGAGAGAGAGGACAGGGGCGCACTATGGCTACACCTTC. It translates to CAWRERTGAHYGYTF.